This TCR beta chain was obtained from a study of T cells in Graves' hyperthyroidism and ophthalmopathy. Regarding the study as a whole: Blood also showed most of the thyroid clonotypes that were expanded above 0.001.

There are a few counts of this clonotype. What it binds is unknown. TCR beta CDR3 regions were amplified from RNA. During a first-round RT-PCR of the TCR CDR3, the HTBI primer set was used. TCRdb itself ran the multiplex PCR reads through MiXCR, one entry per CDR3 protein. The sample yields some 620,000 distinct CDR3 sequences, 16% seen once. Absent ophthalmopathy progression within 18 months defined stable Graves' hyperthyroidism. The source is a woman aged 25 to 39 with Graves' hyperthyroidism. The source material was blood.

CDR3 residues: CASSYKGGAYGYTF. The CDR3 nucleotides read TGTGCCAGCAGTTACAAGGGAGGGGCGTATGGCTACACCTTC. The V gene is TRBV27, the J gene TRBJ1-2; D might be TRBD1 (5 bases). Germline V gene sequence: CDR1 MNHEY, CDR2 SMNVEV (reference sequence). V gave up 4 bases and J gave up 5 bases, with 14 bases separating them. CDR3 size: 14 residues.